This TCR beta chain appears in the sequencing data of a study of Tregs in tolerant kidney transplant recipients. Assay used: immunoSEQ multiplex PCR; TCRdb lists only in-frame clones, some missing. The data contain 90,000 to 130,000 clones, almost 90% of them singletons. This CDR3 has 18 residues. Germline V gene data show CDR1 as MDHEN and CDR2 as SYDVKM. Losses at the gene ends were 6 bases for V and 4 bases for J; bases not matched to a gene: 16. The sequence came from a human donor who received a combined kidney and bone marrow transplant. The material was CD4+ T cells from blood, obtained before the transplant. The chain recombines TRBV28 with TRBJ2-3; the match to TRBD2 covers 10 bases. This CDR3 reads CASSSPGLAGASPDTQYF. CDR3 in DNA: TGTGCCAGCAGCTCCCCGGGGCTAGCGGGAGCGAGTCCAGATACGCAGTATTTT.